This T cell receptor beta chain was captured by sequencing in a study of shared clonotypes between healthy human individuals. Notes on the study in general: Generation probability values for non-shared clonotypes were lower than those for clonotypes shared by all four donors.

In regard to this clone: Antigen: not known. The identical CDR3 is also encoded by other nucleotide sequences in the sample.

Profiling relied on immunoSEQ multiplex PCR, and the TCRdb table lists in-frame clones only, not all of them. The sample comprises over 2 million clones, about 95% of which are singletons, and roughly 0.13% rests with the top ten. The V gene end was trimmed by 4 bases and the J gene end by 0 bases; junction bases not matched to a gene: 4. CDR1 is SEHNR, CDR2 FQNEAQ, per germline (reference sequence). The CDR3 is 16 amino acids. Sequencing was done on a sample of naive CD4+ T cells sorted from blood. Stated subset: CD45RA+ positively selected. This TCR was sampled from a man aged 18 to 30 in good health. This sequence joins TRBV7-9 and TRBJ2-7; 12 positions agree with TRBD2. The CDR3 DNA reads as TGTGCCAGCAGCTCAGGGACTAGCGGGTACTCCTACGAGCAGTACTTC. Translating it yields CASSSGTSGYSYEQYF.